One and the same sample provided the 17 T cell receptor beta chains below, sequenced in a study of T cell responses to AZD1222 COVID-19 vaccine. The method was immunoSEQ multiplex PCR; TCRdb's version includes in-frame clones alone and lacks a portion of them. This repertoire shows 60,000 to 75,000 clones, approximately 83% found once; its top ten account for roughly 20%. The specimen was peripheral blood, collected on day 0 of AZD1222 vaccination. Source of these receptors: an adult in good health.

The CDR3 spells CASREGPGDTQYF. The CDR3, as DNA: TGTGCCAGCAGGGAGGGCCCGGGAGATACGCAGTATTTT. This chain uses TRBV7-9 with TRBJ2-3, with D maybe TRBD2 (6 bases). With 6 bases removed from V and 5 bases from J, the gap between germline ends came to 12 bases. The length of the CDR3 is 13 residues. Germline CDR1 reads SEHNR; CDR2 reads FQNEAQ (reference sequence).

This rearrangement joins TRBV29-1 to TRBJ2-7; D is possibly TRBD1 (5 bases). Between the trimmed V and J ends, which lost 7 bases and 3 bases, there was a span of 16 bases. There are 13 residues in the CDR3. CDR1 is SQVTM and CDR2 is ANQGSEA in the germline V gene. The CDR3 here is CSASSGNRYEQYF. The CDR3 region has the DNA TGCAGCGCCTCCTCAGGGAACCGCTACGAGCAGTACTTC.

The rearrangement joins TRBV7-2 to TRBJ1-4, with TRBD1 as a possible D gene (5 bases). Trimming pared 5 bases from V and 0 bases from J, leaving 7 bases between. Germline V gene sequence: CDR1 SGHTA, CDR2 FQGNSA. This CDR3 has 14 residues. This chain's CDR3 is CASSRGATNEKLFF. The CDR3 DNA follows: TGTGCCAGCAGCCGGGGGGCAACTAATGAAAAACTGTTTTTT.

The chain joins TRBV5-3 to TRBJ1-5, with 7 bases that match TRBD1. TRBV5-3 is identified as an open reading frame with a role that is uncertain. The CDR3 extends over 14 amino acids. V dropped 5 bases and J dropped 4; count of bases not matched to a gene: 6. The CDR3 DNA is TGTGCCAGAAGAGCCGACAGGGTTAATCAGCCCCAGCATTTT. Amino acids: CARRADRVNQPQHF.

This chain uses TRBV3-1 (or the pseudogene TRBV3-2) with TRBJ1-6; D gene uncertain. The germline V gene encodes CDR1 LGHDT and CDR2 YNNKEL (reference sequence). V was shortened by 2 bases and J by 6 bases, with 11 bases between the two germline ends. The CDR3 spans 15 residues. CDR3 loop: CASSQFNGFNSPLHF. In DNA form, the CDR3 reads TGTGCCAGCAGCCAATTTAATGGTTTTAATTCACCCCTCCACTTT.

Comments on this clone: One junction end does not reproduce the germline sequence, and a read error may be involved. The J gene is TRBJ1-1, the V gene TRBV7-7; the D gene is possibly TRBD1 (5 bases). The CDR3 loop spans 15 amino acids. Germline V lookup: CDR1 SSHAT, CDR2 FNYEAQ (reference sequence). CDR3 DNA sequence: TGTGCTAGCAGCCCCCTACAGGACGCGAAGGCTGAAGCTTTCTTT. This gives the protein CASSPLQDAKAEAFF.

This clone was counted between two and nine times. This chain joins TRBV28 and TRBJ1-6, with D uncertain. V was clipped by 3 bases and J by 0 bases, with 9 bases between them. CDR1 is MDHEN, CDR2 SYDVKM, per germline. This CDR3 contains 16 residues. The CDR3 DNA reads as TGTGCCAGCAGTTTCGCCGGGAGCTCCTATAATTCACCCCTCCACTTT. It specifies CASSFAGSSYNSPLHF.

This clone was seen once. The chain couples TRBV6-2 or TRBV6-3 to TRBJ1-5, with TRBD1 as a possible D gene (6 bases). CDR3 length: 14 residues. V lost 0 bases, J lost 6 bases, and 9 bases lay in between. Germline V CDR1 and CDR2: MNHEY, SVGEGT. The CDR3 sequence is CASSYSGGGQPQHF. The CDR3 DNA reads TGTGCCAGCAGTTACTCTGGGGGCGGTCAGCCCCAGCATTTT.

The rearrangement links TRBV5-1 to TRBJ2-3, with a possible D match to TRBD2 (5 bases). The germline V and J ends were trimmed by 7 bases and 5 bases, with 26 bases remaining between them. The CDR3 runs to 17 residues. From germline, CDR1 is SGHRS and CDR2 YFSETQ. The CDR3 DNA follows: TGCGCCAGCTTGAGGGTACCGACACACATGGAGAGAGATACGCAGTATTTT. Protein product: CASLRVPTHMERDTQYF.

Points on this clone: At one end the junction does not follow the germline gene, possibly because of a read error. The chain carries TRBV27 and TRBJ1-2; D uncertain. This CDR3 contains 14 residues. Germline V CDR1 and CDR2: MNHEY, SMNVEV (reference sequence). For the CDR3, the DNA is TGTGCCAGCAGTGCGAGAGGATATAACGATGGCTACACCTTC. Translated: CASSARGYNDGYTF.

The rearrangement uses TRBV19 and TRBJ1-5; D is uncertain. The CDR3 has 14 amino acids. Trimming stripped 5 bases from V and 0 bases from J, with 8 bases between. CDR1 is LNHDA and CDR2 is SQIVND in the germline V gene (reference sequence). The CDR3: CASSQQNSNQPQHF. In DNA, the CDR3 is TGTGCCAGTAGTCAGCAAAATAGCAATCAGCCCCAGCATTTT.

The rearrangement uses TRBV27 and TRBJ1-5, with 7 bases identical to TRBD1. Germline CDR1 is MNHEY and CDR2 is SMNVEV (reference sequence). V lost 8 bases and J lost 1; bases outside the gene matches: 5. The CDR3 is 14 amino acids. CDR3 sequence (DNA): TGTGCCAGCGGAAACAGGGGAAGCAATCAGCCCCAGCATTTT. It codes for CASGNRGSNQPQHF.

This chain connects TRBV6-6 to TRBJ1-5; D is uncertain. Germline-derived CDR1 and CDR2 are MNHNY and SVGAGI (reference sequence). This CDR3 contains 13 residues. Trimming stripped 8 bases from V and 3 bases from J, with 11 bases between. The CDR3 region is CASGEGFNQPQHF. In DNA form, the CDR3 reads TGTGCCAGCGGGGAGGGATTCAATCAGCCCCAGCATTTT.

The rearrangement joins TRBV7-2 to TRBJ2-1; 8 nucleotides match TRBD1. V was pared by 5 bases and J by 9 bases, with 3 bases of the junction left unmatched. Germline lookup yields CDR1 SGHTA and CDR2 FQGNSA. The CDR3 sequence is 12 residues long. The CDR3: CASSVGTGEQFF. CDR3 DNA sequence: TGTGCCAGCAGCGTAGGGACAGGTGAGCAGTTCTTC.

The chain employs TRBV5-1 and TRBJ2-1; D gene uncertain. CDR1 SGHRS and CDR2 YFSETQ come from the germline V gene. Between the trimmed V and J ends, which lost 4 bases and 10 bases, there was a span of 15 bases. The CDR3 consists of 13 residues. DNA of the CDR3: TGCGCCAGCAGCCCCTTCGGGCAGACCGAGCAGTTCTTC. Translation: CASSPFGQTEQFF.

The V gene is TRBV3-1 (or the pseudogene TRBV3-2), the J gene TRBJ1-6; tentatively, D is TRBD1 (6 bases). CDR3 size: 15 residues. V dropped 5 bases and J dropped 7 bases, with 15 bases sitting between them. Germline CDR1 and CDR2: LGHDT and YNNKEL (reference sequence). CDR3 in amino acids: CASSYGGRGNSPLHF. The CDR3 nucleotides are TGTGCCAGCAGCTACGGGGGCCGGGGGAATTCACCCCTCCACTTT.

The V gene is TRBV3-1 (or the pseudogene TRBV3-2), the J gene TRBJ1-5; D is uncertain. The CDR3 is 15 amino acids. Trimming took 0 bases from V and 4 from J, leaving 10 bases between them. The germline gives CDR1 LGHDT, CDR2 YNNKEL (reference sequence). The CDR3 spells CASSQDSAGNQPQHF. In DNA, the CDR3 is TGTGCCAGCAGCCAAGATTCCGCGGGGAATCAGCCCCAGCATTTT.